The rows below give T cell receptor beta chains drawn from one sample of a study of blood T cell repertoires in COVID-19. Some clones are missing from TCRdb's copy, which holds only in-frame ones; the method was immunoSEQ multiplex PCR. This table holds approximately 260,000 clones, 65% to 90% found once. Sequences were obtained from peripheral blood. These receptors originate from a woman aged 80 or over with active or convalescent COVID-19. The conserved cysteine and the conserved F or W are not part of the CDR3 here.

v_gene,len,j_gene,CDR3aa
TRBV5-1,12,TRBJ1-1,ASSLGQGFTEAF
TRBV6-5,11,TRBJ2-3,ASRVSRADTQY
TRBV30,11,TRBJ1-2,AWTGTGARGYT
TRBV27,11,TRBJ1-1,ASSFGQNTEAF
TRBV6-2/TRBV6-3,13,TRBJ2-5,ASSYQTSLQETQY
TRBV7-2,13,TRBJ1-1,ASSLVGGGITEAF
TRBV5-1,13,TRBJ2-3,ASSPGTGGTDTQY
TRBV6-1,16,TRBJ2-1,ASSEALITGPFIGEQF
TRBV2,12,TRBJ2-7,ASGRQGASYEQY
TRBV18,11,TRBJ2-1,ASSSDRYNEQF
TRBV5-1,12,TRBJ2-3,ASSLRTGTDTQY
TRBV12-3/TRBV12-4,11,TRBJ2-1,ASRLDSNNEQF
TRBV27,15,TRBJ1-6,ASSPPPLTGYNSPLH
TRBV6-1,10,TRBJ1-4,ASSEQREKLF
TRBV28,10,TRBJ1-2,ATTYGNYGYT
TRBV6-6,15,TRBJ1-6,ASSRDRGRVYNSPLH
TRBV5-1,13,TRBJ2-2,ASSSSLLPVGELF
TRBV7-8,12,TRBJ1-2,ASSLGRGNYGYT
TRBV19,16,TRBJ2-2,ASSIVAAGRQYTGELF
TRBV9,13,TRBJ1-2,ASSAGQVLDYGYT
TRBV11-2,15,TRBJ2-3,ASSLFQTSGGTDTQY
TRBV19,10,TRBJ1-1,ASSIRTGDAF
TRBV2,13,TRBJ2-1,ASSEAGTGLVEQF
TRBV5-6,13,TRBJ2-5,ASGLDRGIQETQY
TRBV2,11,TRBJ1-2,ASTTDRGEGYT
TRBV5-1,14,TRBJ2-2,ASSLAGYSNTGELF
TRBV15,12,TRBJ2-7,ATSLTSLIYEQY
TRBV11-2,13,TRBJ1-1,ASSSWGRPNTEAF
TRBV28,13,TRBJ2-5,ASRVSRGYQETQY
TRBV6-6,15,TRBJ1-6,ASSPIDRGSYNSPLH
TRBV19,9,TRBJ2-7,AVADPYEQY